This T cell receptor beta chain was identified in a study of shared clonotypes between healthy human individuals. The study, taken as a whole, reports: Only blood was sampled, and tissue TCR repertoires likely differ from blood ones. The authors expected sequencing depth to affect clonotype sharing among donors.

V lost 5 bases, J lost 6 bases, and 7 bases stayed unmatched. The CDR3 length is 13 residues. The germline gives CDR1 SGHNT, CDR2 YYREEE (reference sequence). All of the donors resided in Nashville, Tennessee, and each was a Caucasian adult. Comments on this clone: Its antigen is undetermined.

Each PCR replicate from the sorted subsets contained 150 to 200 ng DNA, which is tens of thousands of T cell genomes. Clones were sequenced by immunoSEQ multiplex PCR, and TCRdb holds only the in-frame ones, with some missing. The sample lists roughly 1,000,000 clones; approximately 80% were seen once. This receptor was identified in a man aged 18 to 29 in good health. Some clones in this sample may be carry-over from other donors' samples. The chain joins TRBV5-4 to TRBJ1-2; the match to TRBD1 covers 7 bases. The sequencing sample was made of memory CD4+ T cells from PBMCs. Documented subset: CD45RA-negative fraction. CDR3 DNA sequence: TGTGCCAGCAGTTCGGGACAGTGGGATGGCTACACCTTC. Its protein product is CASSSGQWDGYTF.